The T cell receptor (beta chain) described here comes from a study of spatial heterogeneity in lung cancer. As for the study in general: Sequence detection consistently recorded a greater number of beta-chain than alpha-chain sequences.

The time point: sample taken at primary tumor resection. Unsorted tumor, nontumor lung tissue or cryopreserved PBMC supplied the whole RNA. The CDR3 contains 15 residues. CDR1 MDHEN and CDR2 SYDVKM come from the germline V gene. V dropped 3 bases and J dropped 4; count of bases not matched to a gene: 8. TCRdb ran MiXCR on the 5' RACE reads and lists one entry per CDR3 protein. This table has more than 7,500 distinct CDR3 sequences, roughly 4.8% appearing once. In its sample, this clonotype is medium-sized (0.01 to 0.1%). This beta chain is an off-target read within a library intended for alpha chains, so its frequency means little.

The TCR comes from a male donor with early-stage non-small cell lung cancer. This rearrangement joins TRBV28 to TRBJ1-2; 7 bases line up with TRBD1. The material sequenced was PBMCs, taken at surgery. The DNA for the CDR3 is TGTGCCAGCAGTTTTCCACGACAGGGCAGCTATGGCTACACCTTC. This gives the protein CASSFPRQGSYGYTF.